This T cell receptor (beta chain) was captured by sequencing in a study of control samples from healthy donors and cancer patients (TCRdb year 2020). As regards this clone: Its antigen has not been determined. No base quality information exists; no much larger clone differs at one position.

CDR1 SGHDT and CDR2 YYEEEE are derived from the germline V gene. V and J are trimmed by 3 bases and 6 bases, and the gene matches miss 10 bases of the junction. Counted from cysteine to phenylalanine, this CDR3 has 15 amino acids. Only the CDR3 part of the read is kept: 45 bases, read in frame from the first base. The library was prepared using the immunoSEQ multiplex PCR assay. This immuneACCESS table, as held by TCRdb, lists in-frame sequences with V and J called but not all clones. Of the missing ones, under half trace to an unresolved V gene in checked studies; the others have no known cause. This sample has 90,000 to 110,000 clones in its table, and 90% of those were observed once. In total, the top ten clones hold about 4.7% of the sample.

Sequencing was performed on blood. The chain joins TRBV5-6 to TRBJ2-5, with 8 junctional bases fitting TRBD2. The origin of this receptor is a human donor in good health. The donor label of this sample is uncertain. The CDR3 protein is CASSSLTGTRKTQYF. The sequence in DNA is TGTGCCAGCAGCTCCTTAACCGGGACTAGGAAGACCCAGTACTTC.